These T cell receptor beta chains were read from a single sample in a study of identical twins. Each CDR3 protein is one row after TCRdb ran MiXCR on the 5' RACE reads. The table lists about 190,000 distinct CDR3 sequences, less than 20% of them singletons. The same specimen was also included in a second study, on T cells expressing NK-cell markers.

The source material was CD8+ T cells sorted from blood. The receptors stem from a woman aged 18-35 years in good health. The CDR3 runs from the conserved cysteine through the conserved F or W. A D gene is named only where the DNA matches it firmly. Expanded clones get a size class; other rows say once, few or many, or leave the size out.

D: -; size: many; J: TRBJ2-1; V: TRBV12-3/TRBV12-4; DNA: TGTGCCAGCTCAAGTTGGAACAATGAGCAGTTCTTC; CDR3: CASSSWNNEQFF
D: -; size: -; J: TRBJ2-5; V: TRBV13; DNA: TGTGCCAGCAGCTCGGAGGGCCAAGAGACCCAGTACTTC; CDR3: CASSSEGQETQYF
D: -; size: few; J: TRBJ1-6; V: TRBV6-5; DNA: TGTGCCAGCAGTTACTCCGAGACTGCTAATTCACCCCTCCACTTT; CDR3: CASSYSETANSPLHF
D: -; size: few; J: TRBJ1-2; V: TRBV20-1; DNA: TGCAGTGCTCCGCATGGGAGCGGGGGCTACACCTTC; CDR3: CSAPHGSGGYTF
D: -; size: -; J: TRBJ1-2; V: TRBV9; DNA: TGTGCCACACGTAGAGGGGATGGCTACACCTTC; CDR3: CATRRGDGYTF
D: -; size: few; J: TRBJ1-1; V: TRBV29-1; DNA: TGCAGCGTGGAGGGGCCACCCGGCACTGAAGCTTTCTTT; CDR3: CSVEGPPGTEAFF
D: -; size: few; J: TRBJ2-3; V: TRBV7-9; DNA: TGTGCCAGCAGCGGGGGTTTGGGGGGTCCCACAGATACGCAGTATTTT; CDR3: CASSGGLGGPTDTQYF
D: TRBD1; size: -; J: TRBJ2-1; V: TRBV3-1; DNA: TGTGCCAGCAGCCAAGATAGGACAGGGGCGAGGAATGAGCAGTTCTTC; CDR3: CASSQDRTGARNEQFF
D: -; size: few; J: TRBJ1-2; V: TRBV20-1; DNA: TGCAGTGCTAGAGATGTGCATGGCTACACCTTC; CDR3: CSARDVHGYTF
D: TRBD2; size: few; J: TRBJ2-3; V: TRBV9; DNA: TGTGCCAGCAGCCCCCGAGGTGCGGGGGGCACAGATACGCAGTATTTT; CDR3: CASSPRGAGGTDTQYF
D: -; size: few; J: TRBJ2-5; V: TRBV27; DNA: TGTGCCAGCAGTTTGATCCCCAGGGCGTTTAAGACCCAGTACTTC; CDR3: CASSLIPRAFKTQYF
D: -; size: -; J: TRBJ2-7; V: TRBV11-2; DNA: TGTGCCAGCAGCGGCCCCAGTGCTGAGCAGTACTTC; CDR3: CASSGPSAEQYF
D: -; size: -; J: TRBJ2-7; V: TRBV7-2; DNA: TGTGCCAGCAGCTTACTGCAGGGATATCACGAGCAGTACTTC; CDR3: CASSLLQGYHEQYF
D: -; size: -; J: TRBJ1-4; V: TRBV7-8; DNA: TGTGCCAGCAGCTTATGGACCGCTAATGAAAAACTGTTTTTT; CDR3: CASSLWTANEKLFF
D: -; size: few; J: TRBJ1-5; V: TRBV7-9; DNA: TGTGCCAGCAGCACTGGGGGGGCCGGTCAGCCCCAGCATTTT; CDR3: CASSTGGAGQPQHF
D: -; size: -; J: TRBJ2-7; V: TRBV12-3/TRBV12-4; DNA: TGTGCCAGCAGTTCCCGCCTTGGGGCCTACGAGCAGTACTTC; CDR3: CASSSRLGAYEQYF
D: -; size: many; J: TRBJ1-1; V: TRBV21-1; DNA: TGTGCCAGCAGCAGATGTCGGGGCCACACTGAAGCTTTCTTT; CDR3: CASSRCRGHTEAFF
D: -; size: few; J: TRBJ2-7; V: TRBV7-9; DNA: TGTGCCAGCAGCCCCCTAGCAGAATACGAGCAGTACTTC; CDR3: CASSPLAEYEQYF
D: -; size: few; J: TRBJ1-1; V: TRBV3-1; DNA: TGTGCCAGCAGCCCGCTTGACGGGGGGAACACTGAAGCTTTCTTT; CDR3: CASSPLDGGNTEAFF
D: TRBD2; size: few; J: TRBJ2-2; V: TRBV10-2; DNA: TGCGCCAGCAAGGGACTAGCGGGAAAACCGAACACCGGGGAGCTGTTTTTT; CDR3: CASKGLAGKPNTGELFF
D: -; size: few; J: TRBJ1-4; V: TRBV30; DNA: TGTGCCTGGAGACAACCCCTTCGGAATGAAAAACTGTTTTTT; CDR3: CAWRQPLRNEKLFF
D: -; size: -; J: TRBJ1-2; V: TRBV7-9; DNA: TGTGCCAGCAGCTTAGTTCCGGTTATAGGCTACACCTTC; CDR3: CASSLVPVIGYTF
D: -; size: -; J: TRBJ2-3; V: TRBV5-1; DNA: TGCGCCAGCAGCTGGAGGTCAGACTCAAACACAGATACGCAGTATTTT; CDR3: CASSWRSDSNTDTQYF
D: TRBD2; size: -; J: TRBJ2-1; V: TRBV6-1; DNA: TGTGCCAGCAGGAGACTAGCGGGAGCCGATGAGCAGTTCTTC; CDR3: CASRRLAGADEQFF
D: -; size: -; J: TRBJ2-2; V: TRBV7-2; DNA: TGTGCCAGCCACCTGGGGGTCGGGGAGCTGTTTTTT; CDR3: CASHLGVGELFF
D: -; size: few; J: TRBJ1-1; V: TRBV12-3/TRBV12-4; DNA: TGTGCCAGCCGGTACCACGGCAGCCCAGCTTTCTTT; CDR3: CASRYHGSPAFF
D: TRBD1; size: -; J: TRBJ1-5; V: TRBV12-3/TRBV12-4; DNA: TGTGCCAGCAGTGGGACAGGGGGCCGGAGCAATCAGCCCCAGCATTTT; CDR3: CASSGTGGRSNQPQHF
D: -; size: -; J: TRBJ2-7; V: TRBV10-3; DNA: TGTGCCATCCGTGCAGATAATCCGGGTCCCGCTAACTACGAGCAGTACTTC; CDR3: CAIRADNPGPANYEQYF
D: -; size: few; J: TRBJ2-1; V: TRBV10-3; DNA: TGTGCCATCTACTCCGGGGGCAATGAGCAGTTCTTC; CDR3: CAIYSGGNEQFF
D: TRBD2; size: few; J: TRBJ2-3; V: TRBV3-1; DNA: TGTGCCAGCAGCCAAGTATTCGGGACTAGCGGGGGACGAGATACGCAGTATTTT; CDR3: CASSQVFGTSGGRDTQYF
D: TRBD1; size: -; J: TRBJ1-1; V: TRBV29-1; DNA: TGCAGCGCCACCGTGACAGGGTTGGGTGAAGCTTTCTTT; CDR3: CSATVTGLGEAFF
D: TRBD2; size: many; J: TRBJ2-7; V: TRBV4-2; DNA: TGTGCCAGCAGCCACGGACTAGCGGGAGGCCTACTCTACGAGCAGTACTTC; CDR3: CASSHGLAGGLLYEQYF
D: -; size: few; J: TRBJ2-7; V: TRBV27; DNA: TGTGCCAGCGGCGACGGTACCTACGAGCAGTACTTC; CDR3: CASGDGTYEQYF
D: -; size: few; J: TRBJ2-3; V: TRBV24-1; DNA: TGTGCCACCAGTGACCCACACACAGATACGCAGTATTTT; CDR3: CATSDPHTDTQYF
D: -; size: few; J: TRBJ2-1; V: TRBV5-5; DNA: TGTGCCAGCAGCTTGGTGGCAGTTGAGCAGTTCTTC; CDR3: CASSLVAVEQFF